Following are 14 T cell receptor beta chains from one sample sequenced in a study of blood T cell repertoires in COVID-19. Using immunoSEQ multiplex PCR, the repertoire was profiled, and TCRdb retains in-frame clones only, with some absent. The sample includes about 160,000 clones, about four fifths of them seen just once. The sequenced material came from peripheral blood. The receptors here all came from a man between 40 and 49 years old who had recovered from COVID-19.

The V call is TRBV9, the J call TRBJ2-7; TRBD2 agrees at 9 bases. J lost 5 bases, V lost 2 bases, and 8 bases had no gene match. The CDR3 extends over 15 amino acids. Per germline, CDR1 SGDLS and CDR2 YYNGEE. CDR3 in DNA: TGTGCCAGCAGCGTGGCTAGCGGGAACGGTAACGAGCAGTACTTC. It translates to CASSVASGNGNEQYF. The whole variable domain, filled in from reference TRBV9 and TRBJ2-7, reads DSGVTQTPKHLITATGQRVTLRCSPRSGDLSVYWYQQSLDQGLQFLIQYYNGEERAKGNILERFSAQQFPDLHSELNLSSLELGDSALYFCASSVASGNGNEQYFGPGTRLTVT.

The CDR3: CAAGSRQGEEKLFF. CDR3 coding DNA: TGTGCCGCGGGGTCGAGACAGGGCGAGGAAAAACTGTTTTTT. This chain joins TRBV27 and TRBJ1-4; 7 bases match TRBD1. V gave up 11 bases and J gave up 8 bases; unmatched junction bases: 14. This CDR3 has 14 amino acids. Germline V CDR1 and CDR2: MNHEY, SMNVEV (reference sequence).

The V gene is TRBV5-1, the J gene TRBJ2-3; D not certain. CDR1 SGHRS and CDR2 YFSETQ come from the germline V gene. V was cut by 6 bases and J by 3 bases, with 11 bases left in between. CDR3 length equals 13 residues. The CDR3 here is CASKSERTDTQYF. In nucleotides, the CDR3 is TGCGCCAGCAAATCTGAGCGTACAGATACGCAGTATTTT. The full variable domain, with the rest looked up from reference TRBV5-1 and TRBJ2-3, is KAGVTQTPRYLIKTRGQQVTLSCSPISGHRSVSWYQQTPGQGLQFLFEYFSETQRNKGNFPGRFSGRQFSNSRSEMNVSTLELGDSALYLCASKSERTDTQYFGPGTRLTVL.

V usage is TRBV3-1 (or the pseudogene TRBV3-2) and J usage is TRBJ2-2; the match to TRBD2 covers 9 bases. The CDR3 contains 15 residues. V was pared by 2 bases and J by 5 bases, with 3 bases of the junction left unmatched. From germline, CDR1 is LGHDT and CDR2 YNNKEL (reference sequence). The CDR3 nucleotides read TGTGCCAGCAGCCAAAGACTAGCGGTAACCGGGGAGCTGTTTTTT. This gives the protein CASSQRLAVTGELFF.

A single count supports this clone. The chain uses TRBV4-3 and TRBJ2-2; no clear D. Germline CDR1 and CDR2: LGHNA and YSLEER. V lost 0 bases and J lost 3, with 5 bases in between. The CDR3 runs to 14 residues. DNA for the CDR3: TGCGCCAGCAGCCAAGATCAGTACACCGGGGAGCTGTTTTTT. This gives the protein CASSQDQYTGELFF.

V gene TRBV6-5 combines with J gene TRBJ2-7; 10 positions match TRBD1. Losses at the gene ends were 10 bases for V and 5 bases for J; bases not matched to a gene: 11. CDR1 and CDR2 (germline): MNHEY, SVGAGI. The CDR3 spans 14 residues. CDR3 amino acids: CATKPGQGSHEQYF. The CDR3 coding sequence is TGTGCCACCAAGCCGGGACAGGGGAGCCACGAGCAGTACTTC.

The chain joins TRBV7-2 to TRBJ1-4; tentatively, D is TRBD1 (6 bases). The CDR3 contains 14 residues. V was clipped by 5 bases and J by 8 bases, with 15 bases between them. Per the germline V gene, CDR1 is SGHTA and CDR2 is FQGNSA. The CDR3 sequence: CASSTPDSDEKLFF. The CDR3 DNA sequence: TGTGCCAGCAGCACCCCGGACAGCGACGAAAAACTGTTTTTT.

The V call is TRBV4-3, the J call TRBJ1-2; 7 bases align to TRBD1. Germline V gene data show CDR1 as LGHNA and CDR2 as YSLEER. This CDR3 is built from 17 residues. The J segment lost 3 bases and the V segment lost 0 bases, leaving 10 bases of the junction unmatched. The CDR3, as DNA: TGCGCCAGCAGCCAAGATCTCACACAGGGGTCTCACTATGGCTACACCTTC. Residues: CASSQDLTQGSHYGYTF.

The chain has TRBV5-6 and TRBJ1-1; D is unresolved. This CDR3 has 12 amino acids. Trimming cost V 2 bases and J 1 base, with 3 bases left between them. Germline loops: CDR1 SGHDT, CDR2 YYEEEE. The DNA of the CDR3 is TGTGCCAGCAGCTTCAGGAACACTGAAGCTTTCTTT. It encodes CASSFRNTEAFF. The variable domain in full, completed from reference TRBV5-6 and TRBJ1-1, reads DAGVTQSPTHLIKTRGQQVTLRCSPKSGHDTVSWYQQALGQGPQFIFQYYEEEERQRGNFPDRFSGHQFPNYSSELNVNALLLGDSALYLCASSFRNTEAFFGQGTRLTVV.

The rearrangement joins TRBV12-3 or TRBV12-4 to TRBJ2-1; D is undetermined. This CDR3 comprises 13 residues. V was cut by 1 base and J by 14 bases, with 15 bases left in between. This chain's CDR3 is CASSLGLAVFEFF. CDR3 in DNA: TGTGCCAGCAGTTTAGGACTCGCCGTCTTTGAGTTCTTC.

The chain couples TRBV30 to TRBJ1-1; 10 nucleotides line up with TRBD1. V was clipped by 4 bases and J by 7 bases; unmatched bases: 3. This CDR3 has 12 residues. CDR1 and CDR2 from the germline V gene are GTSNPN and SVGIG (reference sequence). This CDR3 is CAWTDRGFEAFF. The DNA of the CDR3 is TGTGCCTGGACGGACAGGGGGTTTGAAGCTTTCTTT.

The V gene is TRBV7-2, the J gene TRBJ2-3, with 8 bases matching TRBD2. The CDR3 contains 14 residues. V dropped 1 base and J dropped 5; count of bases not matched to a gene: 2. Germline CDR1 is SGHTA and CDR2 is FQGNSA. This CDR3 is CASSLGLAGDTQYF. The DNA for the CDR3 is TGTGCCAGCAGCTTAGGGCTAGCGGGAGATACGCAGTATTTT.

The rearrangement uses TRBV15 and TRBJ2-2; TRBD1 matches 7 bases. Per the germline V gene, CDR1 is LNHNV and CDR2 is YYDKDF (reference sequence). This CDR3 comprises 19 residues. Trimming cost V 0 bases and J 4 bases; bases outside gene matches: 14. CDR3 in amino acids: CATSRDLGQSGASTGELFF. The CDR3 bases are TGTGCCACCAGCAGAGATCTGGGACAGAGTGGGGCGAGCACCGGGGAGCTGTTTTTT.

This clone was counted a few times. This chain links TRBV30 with TRBJ1-1, with D possibly TRBD1 on 5 matching bases. Germline CDR1 and CDR2: GTSNPN and SVGIG (reference sequence). V lost 5 bases and J lost 0, with 13 bases in between. The CDR3 totals 14 residues. The CDR3 loop is CAWLQDRVNTEAFF. The CDR3 coding sequence is TGTGCCTGGCTTCAAGACAGAGTGAACACTGAAGCTTTCTTT.